This entry lists 15 T cell receptor beta chains sequenced from one sample in a study of shared clonotypes between healthy human individuals. Positively selected for CCR7, the CD45RO-negative cells used as naive CD8 cells excluded terminally differentiated effector memory CD45RA+ cells. TCRdb's table, derived via immunoSEQ multiplex PCR, lists solely in-frame clones and lacks some. This table has around 2,100,000 clones, roughly 95% appearing once. Sequencing was performed on naive CD8+ T cells sorted from blood. All receptors come from a man between 18 and 35 years old in good health.

The table lists this clone with a count of one. The chain is built from TRBV27 and TRBJ2-1; TRBD2 is a possible D gene (5 bases). CDR3 size: 14 residues. Looked up from germline, CDR1 is MNHEY and CDR2 is SMNVEV (reference sequence). V lost 8 bases and J 7 bases, leaving 18 bases between the germline ends. The CDR3 sequence: CASRRGWPGNEQFF. DNA of the CDR3: TGTGCCAGCCGGCGTGGGTGGCCGGGGAATGAGCAGTTCTTC.

This rearrangement joins TRBV19 to TRBJ2-7; 9 bases agree with TRBD1. Germline trimming cut 7 bases from V and 2 bases from J; bases unmatched to any gene: 3. The V gene's germline CDR1 is LNHDA and CDR2 SQIVND (reference sequence). This CDR3 contains 13 residues. The CDR3 loop is CASTGTGPYEQYF. CDR3 in DNA: TGTGCCAGTACCGGGACAGGGCCCTACGAGCAGTACTTC.

V gene TRBV27 combines with J gene TRBJ2-1, with TRBD1 matching 8 bases. The CDR3 runs to 15 residues. CDR1 and CDR2 (germline): MNHEY, SMNVEV (reference sequence). With V trimmed by 7 bases and J by 5 bases, 10 bases remained unmatched. CDR3 DNA: TGTGCCAGCAAAACAACAGGGACAGGAAACAATGAGCAGTTCTTC. Encoded protein: CASKTTGTGNNEQFF.

The chain links TRBV5-1 to TRBJ2-7; 12 bases line up with TRBD2. The CDR3 length is 15 residues. The germline V gene encodes CDR1 SGHRS and CDR2 YFSETQ. V trimming: 2 bases; J trimming: 4 bases; junction bases outside the gene matches: 4. CDR3 DNA: TGCGCCAGCAGCTTTACTAGCGGGGGGAGGTACGAGCAGTACTTC. It encodes CASSFTSGGRYEQYF.

This chain uses TRBV6-4 with TRBJ1-4, with unresolved D. Looked up from germline, CDR1 is MRHNA and CDR2 is SNTAGT. Trimming pared 2 bases from V and 8 bases from J, leaving 9 bases between. This CDR3 region has 13 residues. The CDR3 DNA reads as TGTGCCAGCAGTGACCGACTGGGGGAAAAACTGTTTTTT. It codes for CASSDRLGEKLFF.

The chain joins TRBV27 to TRBJ2-1, with D unclear. In germline, CDR1 is MNHEY, CDR2 SMNVEV (reference sequence). Trimming took 1 base from V and 5 from J, leaving 12 bases between them. The CDR3 is 15 amino acids. The CDR3 DNA reads as TGTGCCAGCAGTTTATATAACGGCTTGGACAATGAGCAGTTCTTC. The encoded protein is CASSLYNGLDNEQFF.

Only one count was recorded for this clone. The V call is TRBV7-9, the J call TRBJ2-5; 8 bases match TRBD2. The V gene end was trimmed by 5 bases and the J gene end by 2 bases; junction bases not matched to a gene: 4. The CDR3 is 14 amino acids. CDR1 SEHNR and CDR2 FQNEAQ come from the germline V gene (reference sequence). CDR3 residues: CASSQTSVQETQYF. DNA for the CDR3: TGTGCCAGCAGCCAGACTAGCGTACAAGAGACCCAGTACTTC.

This rearrangement joins TRBV6-1 to TRBJ1-2; D perhaps matches TRBD1 (5 bases). The CDR3 totals 13 residues. The germline V gene has CDR1 MNHNS and CDR2 SASEGT. The V end lost 2 bases, the J end lost 10 bases, and 14 bases lay between the germline ends. For the CDR3, the DNA is TGTGCCAGCAGTGAACTGTCAGGGCTGGACTACACCTTC. Its translation is CASSELSGLDYTF.

The chain uses TRBV5-4 and TRBJ1-2, with 9 bases fitting TRBD1. This CDR3 spans 15 amino acids. CDR1 and CDR2 (germline): SGHNT, YYREEE (reference sequence). V shed 4 bases and J 6 bases; nucleotides not matched to a gene: 10. The CDR3 loop is CASSGWDRAWDGYTF. CDR3 nucleotides: TGTGCCAGCAGCGGGTGGGACAGGGCGTGGGATGGCTACACCTTC.

As DNA, the CDR3 is TGTGCCAGCAGTGAAGCGGACAGGGTGGAGACCCAGTACTTC. Protein sequence: CASSEADRVETQYF. The chain uses TRBV6-1 and TRBJ2-5; 8 nucleotides line up with TRBD1. The germline V gene has CDR1 MNHNS and CDR2 SASEGT. This CDR3 has 14 residues. V was clipped by 0 bases and J by 5 bases; unmatched bases: 2.

This clone was observed a single time. This rearrangement joins TRBV7-8 to TRBJ2-1; TRBD2 aligns across 10 bases. Germline-derived CDR1 and CDR2 are SGHVS and FQNEAQ. There are 16 residues in the CDR3. Trimming removed 5 bases from V and 8 bases from J; junction bases left unmatched: 12. CDR3 protein: CASSLPEAGGSDEQFF. CDR3 coding DNA: TGTGCCAGCAGCCTACCTGAAGCGGGGGGGTCGGATGAGCAGTTCTTC.

Comment on this clone: Distinct nucleotide sequences in the sample also encode this CDR3. The chain joins TRBV30 to TRBJ1-5; weak D call: TRBD1 (5 bases). The CDR3 extends over 14 amino acids. Between the trimmed V and J ends, which lost 2 bases and 1 base, there was a span of 9 bases. CDR1 is GTSNPN and CDR2 is SVGIG in the germline V gene (reference sequence). The CDR3 region is CAWSPGASNQPQHF. The CDR3 region has the DNA TGTGCCTGGAGTCCCGGGGCCAGCAATCAGCCCCAGCATTTT.

CDR3 nucleotides: TGTGCCAGCAATACAGGGGGACATGCAGATACGCAGTATTTT. The encoded protein is CASNTGGHADTQYF. The chain uses TRBV27 and TRBJ2-3, with 8 bases fitting TRBD1. This CDR3 has 14 amino acids. V dropped 7 bases and J dropped 4; count of bases not matched to a gene: 7. Germline V gene data show CDR1 as MNHEY and CDR2 as SMNVEV (reference sequence).

This clone was recorded once. This sequence joins TRBV4-3 and TRBJ2-5; 8 bases are shared with TRBD2. The V and J ends lost 0 bases and 4 bases, in that order; junction bases with no gene match: 10. Germline V lookup: CDR1 LGHNA, CDR2 YSLEER. The CDR3 runs 17 residues. The CDR3 DNA reads TGCGCCAGCAGCCAAGATTTCGCGGGAGGATATGGAGAGACCCAGTACTTC. It codes for CASSQDFAGGYGETQYF.

This clone was found a few times. This chain connects TRBV6-5 to TRBJ1-6, with a tentative D call TRBD1 (5 bases). The V and J ends lost 2 bases and 11 bases respectively, with 10 bases between them. Germline V gene lookup returns CDR1 MNHEY and CDR2 SVGAGI. The CDR3 runs 13 residues. CDR3 sequence (DNA): TGTGCCAGCAGTTACGGGACTCAGGCACCCCTCCACTTT. This codes for CASSYGTQAPLHF.